The next 14 T cell receptor beta chains were all read from a single sample in a study of blood T cell repertoires in COVID-19. Some clones are missing from TCRdb's copy, which holds only in-frame ones; the method was immunoSEQ multiplex PCR. This sample carries roughly 43,000 clones, 80% to 90% of them seen once, and the ten largest clones take over 15%. The specimen sequenced was peripheral blood. The receptor source for this set is a man aged 60 to 69 with active COVID-19.

This clone occurred once. V gene TRBV5-1 combines with J gene TRBJ2-7; D is unclear. The CDR3 has 14 amino acids. V lost 3 bases and J 3 bases, leaving 13 bases between the germline ends. Per germline, CDR1 SGHRS and CDR2 YFSETQ. DNA of the CDR3: TGCGCCAGCAGCTCCGACATCCTCTACTACGAGCAGTACTTC. Protein: CASSSDILYYEQYF. Supplemented by reference TRBV5-1 and TRBJ2-7, the full variable domain reads KAGVTQTPRYLIKTRGQQVTLSCSPISGHRSVSWYQQTPGQGLQFLFEYFSETQRNKGNFPGRFSGRQFSNSRSEMNVSTLELGDSALYLCASSSDILYYEQYFGPGTRLTVT.

To note about this clone: Mismatch with germline at one junction end may stem from a read error. V and J are TRBV6-2 or TRBV6-3 and TRBJ2-3, with TRBD2 matching 9 bases. The CDR3 covers 13 residues. Germline V gives CDR1 MNHEY, CDR2 SVGEGT. In DNA, the CDR3 is TGTGCCAGCAGTGGGACTAGCAGAGATACGCAGTATTTT. This sequence encodes CASSGTSRDTQYF.

This clone was observed a single time. This chain uses TRBV6-6 with TRBJ1-2, with TRBD1 matching 10 bases. The CDR3 totals 15 residues. V shed 4 bases, J shed 7 bases, and the junction held 9 bases outside the gene matches. The germline V gene has CDR1 MNHNY and CDR2 SVGAGI (reference sequence). CDR3: CASSSRDRGTGGYTF. In nucleotides, the CDR3 is TGTGCCAGCAGTTCCCGGGACAGGGGTACCGGTGGCTACACCTTC.

This sequence joins TRBV9 and TRBJ1-2, with 10 bases lining up with TRBD1. Germline CDR1 is SGDLS and CDR2 is YYNGEE. With 3 bases clipped from V and 4 bases from J, the junction kept 12 bases outside the gene matches. The CDR3 totals 17 residues. CDR3 DNA sequence: TGTGCCAGCAGCGGACGACAGGGGGCGCTTTCGGGCTATGGCTACACCTTC. It translates to CASSGRQGALSGYGYTF.

The chain has TRBV19 and TRBJ1-5; D call uncertain. V shed 4 bases and J shed 4 bases, with 8 bases lying between them. CDR3 length: 13 amino acids. Germline assignment: CDR1 LNHDA and CDR2 SQIVND (reference sequence). The CDR3 loop reads CASSTDGNQPQHF. CDR3 bases: TGTGCCAGTAGTACCGACGGGAATCAGCCCCAGCATTTT. Looking up the rest from reference TRBV19 and TRBJ1-5 gives the full variable domain: DGGITQSPKYLFRKEGQNVTLSCEQNLNHDAMYWYRQDPGQGLRLIYYSQIVNDFQKGDIAEGYSVSREKKESFPLTVTSAQKNPTAFYLCASSTDGNQPQHFGDGTRLSIL.

The chain is built from TRBV27 and TRBJ1-4; a possible D gene is TRBD1 (5 bases). Germline-derived CDR1 and CDR2 are MNHEY and SMNVEV (reference sequence). V gave up 3 bases and J gave up 6 bases, with 11 bases separating them. The CDR3 is made up of 14 amino acids. The CDR3 region has the DNA TGTGCCAGCAGTTTGGGGGGAGTACATGAAAAACTGTTTTTT. Translation: CASSLGGVHEKLFF.

This clone has more than one count but fewer than ten. Other nucleotide sequences in the sample specify the same CDR3. This chain links TRBV27 with TRBJ2-2, with D tentatively TRBD1 (6 bases). Germline CDR1 reads MNHEY; CDR2 reads SMNVEV (reference sequence). The CDR3 is 15 amino acids. Trimming cost V 3 bases and J 1 base, with 9 bases left between them. The CDR3 is CASSFQTGNTGELFF. CDR3 coding DNA: TGTGCCAGCAGTTTCCAGACAGGGAACACCGGGGAGCTGTTTTTT.

The chain uses TRBV29-1 and TRBJ1-1, with D perhaps matching TRBD1 (5 bases). The CDR3 runs to 11 residues. V was cut by 6 bases and J by 10 bases, with 15 bases left in between. The germline V gene encodes CDR1 SQVTM and CDR2 ANQGSEA. CDR3 coding DNA: TGCAGCGTCACCCAGGGATCGCTAGCTTTCTTT. It translates to CSVTQGSLAFF.

This chain links TRBV29-1 with TRBJ2-3, with 8 bases identical to TRBD2. The trim removed 1 base at V and 4 bases at J, leaving 7 bases unmatched. The CDR3 spans 15 residues. The germline CDR1 and CDR2 sequences are SQVTM and ANQGSEA. The chain's CDR3 is CSVEASGSRADTQYF. In DNA, the CDR3 is TGCAGCGTTGAAGCCAGCGGGAGTAGGGCAGATACGCAGTATTTT.

This sequence joins TRBV11-1 and TRBJ1-2; D perhaps matches TRBD1 (5 bases). Looked up from germline, CDR1 is SGHAT and CDR2 is FQDESV (reference sequence). The CDR3 extends over 15 amino acids. Trimming removed 5 bases at V and 0 bases at J, with 13 bases between. The CDR3 DNA sequence: TGTGCCAGCAGCCTCGGGGGAGTTTCTAACTATGGCTACACCTTC. Residues: CASSLGGVSNYGYTF.

The V call is TRBV28, the J call TRBJ1-5; D perhaps matches TRBD1 (6 bases). The length of the CDR3 is 13 residues. The V and J ends lost 6 bases and 3 bases respectively, with 9 bases between them. CDR1 is MDHEN and CDR2 is SYDVKM in the germline V gene. The CDR3 here is CASRTGFNQPQHF. As DNA, the CDR3 is TGTGCCAGCAGGACAGGATTCAATCAGCCCCAGCATTTT.

This clone was recorded only once. The chain has TRBV6-2 or TRBV6-3 and TRBJ1-2; D unclear. This CDR3 is built from 16 residues. The germline gives CDR1 MNHEY, CDR2 SVGEGT. Deletions cut 2 bases from V and 0 bases from J, with 13 bases between. For the CDR3, the DNA is TGTGCCAGCAGTTACAGGGCAGGAGGAACTAACTATGGCTACACCTTC. It specifies CASSYRAGGTNYGYTF.

The chain has TRBV6-2 or TRBV6-3 and TRBJ2-2; 14 bases align to TRBD2. Looked up from germline, CDR1 is MNHEY and CDR2 is SVGEGT. V dropped 5 bases and J dropped 7; count of bases not matched to a gene: 6. There are 16 residues in the CDR3. The CDR3 spells CASSTGLAGAGGELFF. CDR3 in DNA: TGTGCCAGCAGTACGGGACTAGCGGGAGCTGGCGGGGAGCTGTTTTTT.

V is TRBV28 and J is TRBJ1-5, with 8 bases lining up with TRBD1. The CDR3 runs to 16 residues. Germline-derived CDR1 and CDR2 are MDHEN and SYDVKM. Unmatched junction bases numbered 7, after V lost 3 bases and J lost 3 bases. The CDR3: CASSFRGQVNNQPQHF. The CDR3 DNA is TGTGCCAGCAGTTTCCGGGGACAGGTTAACAATCAGCCCCAGCATTTT.